A single sample gave rise to the 10 T cell receptor beta chains below, sequenced in a study of regulatory T cells in long-lasting Graves disease. Time point reported: persistent/refractory GD, antithyroid drugs over 5 years with positive TRAb. The TCR library was made from RNA extracted from PBMCs. With iRepertoire HTBI primers and Arm-PCR of CDR3 regions, TCR beta libraries were built. In TCRdb, the multiplex PCR reads were re-called with MiXCR into one record per CDR3 protein. The repertoire holds roughly 400,000 distinct CDR3 sequences, with around 20% as singletons. The sequencing used peripheral blood mononuclear cells (PBMCs), collected when the disease was refractory, from a patient treated with antithyroid drugs. All receptors come from a female donor with Graves disease.

This clonotype was observed a few times. This chain links TRBV27 with TRBJ2-7; D unresolved. This CDR3 has 13 amino acids. V was clipped by 4 bases and J by 3 bases, with 10 bases between them. Germline V lookup: CDR1 MNHEY, CDR2 SMNVEV (reference sequence). The CDR3 DNA reads TGTGCCAGCAGTTCACGCCAAGACTACGAGCAGTACTTC. Its translation: CASSSRQDYEQYF.

This clonotype was seen repeatedly, ten times or more. The V gene is TRBV28, the J gene TRBJ2-5; tentative D call: TRBD1 (6 bases). The germline CDR1 and CDR2 sequences are MDHEN and SYDVKM. Trimming pared 9 bases from V and 3 bases from J, leaving 8 bases between. The CDR3 has 11 amino acids. Here the CDR3 DNA reads TGTGCCAGTTACAGGGAAGAGACCCAGTACTTC. Its translation is CASYREETQYF.

J is TRBJ2-4 and V is TRBV12-3 or TRBV12-4, with a weak D call TRBD2 (6 bases). The CDR3 is made up of 16 amino acids. V gave up 7 bases and J gave up 3 bases, with 19 bases separating them. In DNA form, the CDR3 reads TGTGCCAGCATCCAAGAGGAGGGGTTAGTCAAAAACATTCAGTACTTC. Its translation: CASIQEEGLVKNIQYF.

This clonotype was seen more than once but under ten times. The chain recombines TRBV3-1 with TRBJ1-3; D uncertain. This CDR3 region has 14 residues. The V end was cut by 1 base, the J end by 0 bases, with 4 bases between. Per the germline V gene, CDR1 is LGHDT and CDR2 is YNNKEL (reference sequence). The CDR3 DNA reads as TGTGCCAGCAGCCAAGCCCTCTCTGGAAACACCATATATTTT. It encodes CASSQALSGNTIYF. Drawing the rest from reference TRBV3-1 and TRBJ1-3, the complete variable domain is DTAVSQTPKYLVTQMGNDKSIKCEQNLGHDTMYWYKQDSKKFLKIMFSYNNKELIINETVPNRFSPKSPDKAHLNLHINSLELGDSAVYFCASSQALSGNTIYFGEGSWLTVV.

The chain couples TRBV20-1 to TRBJ2-7; TRBD2 aligns across 12 bases. The CDR3 covers 16 residues. Germline CDR1 reads DFQATT; CDR2 reads SNEGSKA (reference sequence). The CDR3 nucleotides are TGCGTTCTACTTAGACTAGCGGGGGAAAGGCCGTACGAGCAGTACTTC. The encoded protein is CVLLRLAGERPYEQYF.

This clonotype showed up many times. This chain uses TRBV14 with TRBJ1-2; 7 bases fit TRBD1. Germline V gives CDR1 SGHDN, CDR2 FVKESK. The CDR3 consists of 14 residues. J gave up 3 bases and V 1 base, and 2 bases lay outside the gene matches. CDR3: CASSQATGYYGYTF. The DNA of the CDR3 is TGTGCCAGCAGCCAAGCGACAGGGTACTATGGCTACACCTTC.

This clonotype was seen a few times. The chain joins TRBV11-2 to TRBJ2-3; D possibly corresponds to TRBD1 (5 bases). Germline V gives CDR1 SGHAT, CDR2 FQNNGV. This CDR3 contains 16 residues. V lost 1 base, J lost 0 bases, and 11 bases lay in between. CDR3 in amino acids: CASSLVVRASTDTQYF. The CDR3 coding sequence is TGTGCCAGCAGCTTAGTCGTCAGGGCGAGCACAGATACGCAGTATTTT.

The chain combines TRBV5-1 with TRBJ2-3; D unresolved. The V end lost 5 bases, the J end lost 5 bases, and 9 bases lay between the germline ends. The germline V gene encodes CDR1 SGHRS and CDR2 YFSETQ. This CDR3 region has 12 residues. CDR3 bases: TGCGCCAGCAGGTGGCAGGAAGATACGCAGTATTTT. The encoded protein is CASRWQEDTQYF.

This clonotype was detected ten times or more. V gene TRBV28 combines with J gene TRBJ2-7; TRBD1 aligns across 7 bases. The CDR3 totals 14 residues. V trimming: 2 bases; J trimming: 3 bases; junction bases outside the gene matches: 4. Germline V lookup: CDR1 MDHEN, CDR2 SYDVKM. The CDR3: CASSLGTELYEQYF. In nucleotides, the CDR3 is TGTGCCAGCAGTTTAGGGACAGAGCTCTACGAGCAGTACTTC. The entire variable domain, with the rest obtained from reference TRBV28 and TRBJ2-7, is as follows: DVKVTQSSRYLVKRTGEKVFLECVQDMDHENMFWYRQDPGLGLRLIYFSYDVKMKEKGDIPEGYSVSREKKERFSLILESASTNQTSMYLCASSLGTELYEQYFGPGTRLTVT.

Ten or more counts support this clonotype. The rearrangement uses TRBV12-3 or TRBV12-4 and TRBJ2-7; possible D gene TRBD1, 6 bases. The CDR3 runs to 13 residues. The V gene lost 5 bases and the J gene lost 7 bases, with 15 bases spanning the gap. The CDR3 DNA is TGTGCCAGCAGTCGGGACACTTTAGGAGAGCAGTACTTC. Protein product: CASSRDTLGEQYF.